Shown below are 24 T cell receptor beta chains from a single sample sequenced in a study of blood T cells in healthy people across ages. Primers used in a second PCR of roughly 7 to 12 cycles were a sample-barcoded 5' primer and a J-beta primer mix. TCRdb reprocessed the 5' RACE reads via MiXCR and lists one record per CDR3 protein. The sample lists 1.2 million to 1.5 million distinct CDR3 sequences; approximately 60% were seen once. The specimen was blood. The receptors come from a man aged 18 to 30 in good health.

CDR3 region: CSARTQYSSYNSPLHF. The CDR3 nucleotides read TGCAGTGCTAGAACACAATATAGCTCCTATAATTCACCCCTCCACTTT. The chain has TRBV20-1 and TRBJ1-6; D gene ambiguous. CDR3 length: 16 residues. Germline assignment: CDR1 DFQATT and CDR2 SNEGSKA (reference sequence). Trimming cost V 2 bases and J 0 bases, with 11 bases left between them.

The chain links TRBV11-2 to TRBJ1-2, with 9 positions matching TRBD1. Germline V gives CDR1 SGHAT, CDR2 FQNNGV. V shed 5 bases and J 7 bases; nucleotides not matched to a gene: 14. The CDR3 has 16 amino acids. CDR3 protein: CASSPLDRGRIAGYTF. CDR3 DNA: TGTGCCAGCAGCCCCTTGGACAGGGGCCGAATTGCTGGCTACACCTTC.

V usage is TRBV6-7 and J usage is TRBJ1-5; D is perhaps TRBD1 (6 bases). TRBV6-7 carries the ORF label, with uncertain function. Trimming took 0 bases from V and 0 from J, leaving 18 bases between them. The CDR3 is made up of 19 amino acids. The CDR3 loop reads CASSYSRATAGHSNQPQHF. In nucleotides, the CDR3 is TGTGCCAGCAGTTACTCGCGCGCTACAGCGGGACATAGCAATCAGCCCCAGCATTTT.

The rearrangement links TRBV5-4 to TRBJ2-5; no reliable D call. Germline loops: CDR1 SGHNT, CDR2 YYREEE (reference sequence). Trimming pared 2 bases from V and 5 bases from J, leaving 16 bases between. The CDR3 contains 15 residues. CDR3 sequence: CASSFSPGEWETQYF. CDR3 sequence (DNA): TGTGCCAGCAGCTTTTCCCCCGGCGAGTGGGAGACCCAGTACTTC.

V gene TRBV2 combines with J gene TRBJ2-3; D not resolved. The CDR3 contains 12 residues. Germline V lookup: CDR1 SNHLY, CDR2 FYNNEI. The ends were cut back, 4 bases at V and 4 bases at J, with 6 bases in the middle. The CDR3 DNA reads TGTGCCAGCAGTGTCTGGTCAGATACGCAGTATTTT. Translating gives CASSVWSDTQYF. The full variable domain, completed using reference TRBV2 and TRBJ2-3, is EPEVTQTPSHQVTQMGQEVILRCVPISNHLYFYWYRQILGQKVEFLVSFYNNEISEKSEIFDDQFSVERPDGSNFTLKIRSTKLEDSAMYFCASSVWSDTQYFGPGTRLTVL.

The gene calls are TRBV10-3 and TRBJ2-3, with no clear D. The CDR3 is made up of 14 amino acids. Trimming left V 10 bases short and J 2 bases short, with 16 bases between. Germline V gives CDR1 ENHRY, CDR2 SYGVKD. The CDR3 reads CATERGSFTDTQYF. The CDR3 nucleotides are TGTGCCACAGAGCGTGGCTCATTCACAGATACGCAGTATTTT.

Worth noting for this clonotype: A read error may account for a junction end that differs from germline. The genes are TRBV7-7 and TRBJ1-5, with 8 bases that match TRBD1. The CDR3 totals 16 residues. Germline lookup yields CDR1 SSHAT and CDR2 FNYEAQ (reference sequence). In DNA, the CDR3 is TGTGCTAGCAGCATCCAAGGGACAGGCGTCAATCAGCCCCAGCATTTT. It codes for CASSIQGTGVNQPQHF.

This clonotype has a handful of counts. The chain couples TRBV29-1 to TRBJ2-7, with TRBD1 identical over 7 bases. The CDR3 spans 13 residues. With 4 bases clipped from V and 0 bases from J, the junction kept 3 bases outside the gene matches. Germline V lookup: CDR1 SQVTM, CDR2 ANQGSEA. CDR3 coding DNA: TGCAGCGTTGGCAGGGGGTACTCCTACGAGCAGTACTTC. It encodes CSVGRGYSYEQYF.

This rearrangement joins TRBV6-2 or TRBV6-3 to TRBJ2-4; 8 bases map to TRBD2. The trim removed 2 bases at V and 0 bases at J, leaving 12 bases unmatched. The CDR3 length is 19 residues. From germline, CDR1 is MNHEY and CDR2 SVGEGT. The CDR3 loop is CASSYLGGSGILAKNIQYF. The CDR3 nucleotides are TGTGCCAGCAGTTACCTCGGGGGTAGCGGGATACTAGCCAAAAACATTCAGTACTTC.

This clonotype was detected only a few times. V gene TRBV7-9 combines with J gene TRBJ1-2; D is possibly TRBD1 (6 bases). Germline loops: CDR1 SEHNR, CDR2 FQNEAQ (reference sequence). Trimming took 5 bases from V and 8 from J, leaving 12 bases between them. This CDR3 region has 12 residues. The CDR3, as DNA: TGTGCCAGCAGCCCTGGACAGAGCGGCTACACCTTC. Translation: CASSPGQSGYTF.

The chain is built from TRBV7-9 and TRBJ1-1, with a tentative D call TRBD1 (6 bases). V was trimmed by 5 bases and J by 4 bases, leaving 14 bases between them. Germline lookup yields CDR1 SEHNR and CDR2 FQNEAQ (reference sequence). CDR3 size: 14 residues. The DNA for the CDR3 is TGTGCCAGCAGCCACAGGGCGGTCCCCACTGAAGCTTTCTTT. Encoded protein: CASSHRAVPTEAFF.

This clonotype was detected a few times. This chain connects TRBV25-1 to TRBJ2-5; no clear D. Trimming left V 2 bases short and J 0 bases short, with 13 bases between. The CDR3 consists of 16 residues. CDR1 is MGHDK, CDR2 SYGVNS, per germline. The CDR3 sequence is CASSEGRQPYQETQYF. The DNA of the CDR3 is TGTGCCAGCAGTGAAGGTCGGCAGCCGTACCAAGAGACCCAGTACTTC.

Here the CDR3 reads CASSPWTGGDEQYF. The CDR3 region has the DNA TGTGCCAGCAGTCCCTGGACAGGGGGAGACGAGCAGTACTTC. The gene calls are TRBV12-3 or TRBV12-4 and TRBJ2-7; 10 bases are shared with TRBD1. The V and J ends lost 5 bases and 5 bases, in that order; junction bases with no gene match: 6. The CDR3 length is 14 residues.

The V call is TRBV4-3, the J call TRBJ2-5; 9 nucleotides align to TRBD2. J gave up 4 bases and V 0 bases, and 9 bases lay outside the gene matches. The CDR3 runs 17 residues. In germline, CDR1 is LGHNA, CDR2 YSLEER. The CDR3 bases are TGCGCCAGCAGCCAAGATCTCGCGGGGGGGCCAGGAGAGACCCAGTACTTC. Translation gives CASSQDLAGGPGETQYF.

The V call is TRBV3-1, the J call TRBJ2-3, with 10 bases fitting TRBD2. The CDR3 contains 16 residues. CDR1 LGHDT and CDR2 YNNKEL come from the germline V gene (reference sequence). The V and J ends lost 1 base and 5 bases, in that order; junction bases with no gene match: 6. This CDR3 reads CASSQGRLAGVDTQYF. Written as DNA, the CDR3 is TGTGCCAGCAGCCAAGGGAGACTAGCGGGTGTAGATACGCAGTATTTT.

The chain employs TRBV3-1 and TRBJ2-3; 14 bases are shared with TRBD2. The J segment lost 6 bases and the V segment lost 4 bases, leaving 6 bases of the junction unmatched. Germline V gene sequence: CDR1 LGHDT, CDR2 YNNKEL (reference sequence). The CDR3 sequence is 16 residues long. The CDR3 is CASSPTSGRALDTQYF. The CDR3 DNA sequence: TGTGCCAGCAGCCCGACTAGCGGGAGGGCCTTGGATACGCAGTATTTT.

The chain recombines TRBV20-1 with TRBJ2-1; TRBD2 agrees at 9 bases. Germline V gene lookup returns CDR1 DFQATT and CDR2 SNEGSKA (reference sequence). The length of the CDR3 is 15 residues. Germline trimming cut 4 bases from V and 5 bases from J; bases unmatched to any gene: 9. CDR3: CSATGTSLMHNEQFF. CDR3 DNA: TGCAGTGCTACCGGGACTAGCTTAATGCACAATGAGCAGTTCTTC.

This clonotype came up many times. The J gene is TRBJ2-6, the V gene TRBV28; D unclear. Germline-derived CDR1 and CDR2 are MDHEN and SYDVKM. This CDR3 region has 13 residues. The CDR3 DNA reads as TGTTCAAGCTACGATTCTGGGGCCAACGTCCTGACTTTC. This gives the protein CSSYDSGANVLTF.

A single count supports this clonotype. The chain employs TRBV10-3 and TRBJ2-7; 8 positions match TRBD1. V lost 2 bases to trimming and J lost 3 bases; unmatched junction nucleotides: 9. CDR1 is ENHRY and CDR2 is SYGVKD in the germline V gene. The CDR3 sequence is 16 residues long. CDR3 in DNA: TGTGCCATCAGTGAGGTTGGAGACAGGGGTTACTACGAGCAGTACTTC. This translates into CAISEVGDRGYYEQYF.

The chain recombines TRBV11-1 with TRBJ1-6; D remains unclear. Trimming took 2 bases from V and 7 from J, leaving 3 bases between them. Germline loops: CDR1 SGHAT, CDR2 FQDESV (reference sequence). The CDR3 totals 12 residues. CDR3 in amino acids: CASSLKNSPLHF. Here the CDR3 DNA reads TGTGCCAGCAGCTTAAAGAATTCACCCCTCCACTTT. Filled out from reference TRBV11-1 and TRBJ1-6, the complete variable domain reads EAEVAQSPRYKITEKSQAVAFWCDPISGHATLYWYRQILGQGPELLVQFQDESVVDDSQLPKDRFSAERLKGVDSTLKIQPAELGDSAMYLCASSLKNSPLHFGNGTRLTVT.

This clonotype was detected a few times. CDR3 protein: CASSQLTAGLNRGYTF. The CDR3, as DNA: TGTGCCAGCAGCCAACTCACCGCGGGCCTGAATAGAGGCTACACCTTC. The V call is TRBV4-2, the J call TRBJ1-2; no clear D. Germline lookup yields CDR1 LGHNA and CDR2 YNFKEQ. Trimming pared 2 bases from V and 8 bases from J, leaving 21 bases between. The CDR3 is made up of 16 amino acids.

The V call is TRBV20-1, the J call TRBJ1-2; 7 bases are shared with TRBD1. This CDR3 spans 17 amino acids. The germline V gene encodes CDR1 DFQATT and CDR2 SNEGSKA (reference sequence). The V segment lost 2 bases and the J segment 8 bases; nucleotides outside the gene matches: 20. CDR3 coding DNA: TGCAGTGCTAGATTGAACAGGGGCTTGAAGCCTTCGGGAGGCTACACCTTC. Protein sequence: CSARLNRGLKPSGGYTF.

The CDR3 protein is CSVAKTRDTKETQYF. The CDR3 DNA reads TGCAGTGTCGCTAAGACCCGGGACACTAAAGAGACCCAGTACTTC. The chain links TRBV20-1 to TRBJ2-5; weak D call: TRBD1 (6 bases). Per the germline V gene, CDR1 is DFQATT and CDR2 is SNEGSKA (reference sequence). The CDR3 contains 15 residues. V lost 7 bases to trimming and J lost 3 bases, with 21 bases between them.

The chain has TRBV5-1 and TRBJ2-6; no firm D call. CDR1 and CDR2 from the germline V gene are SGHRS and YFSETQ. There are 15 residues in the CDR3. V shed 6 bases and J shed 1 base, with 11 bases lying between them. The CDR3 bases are TGCGCCAGCAAACAGCAGTTATCTGGGGCCAACGTCCTGACTTTC. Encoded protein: CASKQQLSGANVLTF.